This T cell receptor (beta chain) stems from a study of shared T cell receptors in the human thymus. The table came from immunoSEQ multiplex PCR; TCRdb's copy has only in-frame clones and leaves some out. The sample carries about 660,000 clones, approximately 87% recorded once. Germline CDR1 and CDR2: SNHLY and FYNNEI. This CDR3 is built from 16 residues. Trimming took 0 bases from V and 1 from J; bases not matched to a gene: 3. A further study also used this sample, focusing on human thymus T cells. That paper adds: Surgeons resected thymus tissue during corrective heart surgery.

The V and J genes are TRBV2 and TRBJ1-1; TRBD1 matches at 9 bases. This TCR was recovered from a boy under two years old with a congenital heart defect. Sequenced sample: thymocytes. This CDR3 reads CASSEAGTGRNTEAFF. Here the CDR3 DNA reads TGTGCCAGCAGTGAAGCGGGGACAGGGCGGAACACTGAAGCTTTCTTT.